The subject of this entry is one T cell receptor (beta chain). Its target is unknown. This record belongs to a study of T cell repertoires in cytomegalovirus infection. Across the whole study: CMV epitopes, recently identified HLA-C-restricted and well-studied HLA-B-restricted, were used. Based on public TCR beta signatures, there were indications of CMV infection and of a matching HLA type.

Per germline, CDR1 SGHVS and CDR2 FQNEAQ. V lost 5 bases to trimming and J lost 2 bases, with 12 bases between them. This CDR3 contains 14 residues. Broader study findings: Dominating the ex vivo response were TCR beta clonotypes that were CMV-specific and HLA-C-restricted. Carriers of CMV and the relevant HLA type were discriminated by public TCR beta frequency.

TCRdb analysed the reads with MiXCR anew, one entry per CDR3 protein. The data contain 900,000 to 950,000 distinct CDR3 sequences, approximately 31% of them singletons. The clonotype comes from a human donor in good health (CMV status not recorded). Some clones in this sample may be carry-over from other donors' samples. V is TRBV7-8 and J is TRBJ1-1, with D unclear. The specimen was cultured CD8+ T cells from PBMCs, collected from culture after CMV antigen stimulation. CDR3 loop: CASSKAGANTEAFF. CDR3 DNA sequence: TGTGCCAGCAGCAAAGCCGGAGCCAACACTGAAGCTTTCTTT. The full variable domain, completed using reference TRBV7-8 and TRBJ1-1, is GAGVSQSPRYKVAKRGQDVALRCDPISGHVSLFWYQQALGQGPEFLTYFQNEAQLDKSGLPSDRFFAERPEGSVSTLKIQRTQQEDSAVYLCASSKAGANTEAFFGQGTRLTVV.